The present T cell receptor (beta chain) was sequenced within a study of shared clonotypes between healthy human individuals. The table came from immunoSEQ multiplex PCR; TCRdb's copy has only in-frame clones and leaves some out. Here the sample spans under 2.5 million clones, less than 95% being singletons. Germline-derived CDR1 and CDR2 are PRHDT and FYEKMQ (reference sequence). With 8 bases removed from V and 1 base from J, the gap between germline ends came to 11 bases. This CDR3 has 14 amino acids. Input material: naive CD4+ T cells from PBMCs. Subset meaning: CD45RA+ positively selected. This TCR was sampled from a man between 18 and 35 years old in good health. Some clones in this sample may be carry-over from other donors' samples. The chain recombines TRBV13 with TRBJ2-2; D uncertain. The CDR3 DNA is TGTGCCAGCTCCTCGTCAGGGAACACCGGGGAGCTGTTTTTT. This sequence encodes CASSSSGNTGELFF. Full variable domain (rest looked up from reference TRBV13 and TRBJ2-2): AAGVIQSPRHLIKEKRETATLKCYPIPRHDTVYWYQQGPGQDPQFLISFYEKMQSDKGSIPDRFSAQQFSDYHSELNMSSLELGDSALYFCASSSSGNTGELFFGEGSRLTVL.